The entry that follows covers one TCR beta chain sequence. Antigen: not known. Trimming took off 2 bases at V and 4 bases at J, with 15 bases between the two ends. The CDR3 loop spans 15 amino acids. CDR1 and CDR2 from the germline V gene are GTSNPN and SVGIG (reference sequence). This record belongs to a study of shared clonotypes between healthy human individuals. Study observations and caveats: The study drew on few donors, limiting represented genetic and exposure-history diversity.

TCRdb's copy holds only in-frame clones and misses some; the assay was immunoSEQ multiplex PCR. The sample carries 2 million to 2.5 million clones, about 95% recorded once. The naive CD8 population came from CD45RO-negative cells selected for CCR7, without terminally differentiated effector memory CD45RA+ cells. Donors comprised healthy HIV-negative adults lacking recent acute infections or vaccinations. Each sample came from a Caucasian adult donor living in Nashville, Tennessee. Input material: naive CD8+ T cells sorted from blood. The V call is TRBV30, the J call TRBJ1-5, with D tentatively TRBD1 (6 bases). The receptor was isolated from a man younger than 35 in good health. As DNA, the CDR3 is TGTGCCTGGAGTACCCAGGGGATTGGAAATCAGCCCCAGCATTTT. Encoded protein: CAWSTQGIGNQPQHF.